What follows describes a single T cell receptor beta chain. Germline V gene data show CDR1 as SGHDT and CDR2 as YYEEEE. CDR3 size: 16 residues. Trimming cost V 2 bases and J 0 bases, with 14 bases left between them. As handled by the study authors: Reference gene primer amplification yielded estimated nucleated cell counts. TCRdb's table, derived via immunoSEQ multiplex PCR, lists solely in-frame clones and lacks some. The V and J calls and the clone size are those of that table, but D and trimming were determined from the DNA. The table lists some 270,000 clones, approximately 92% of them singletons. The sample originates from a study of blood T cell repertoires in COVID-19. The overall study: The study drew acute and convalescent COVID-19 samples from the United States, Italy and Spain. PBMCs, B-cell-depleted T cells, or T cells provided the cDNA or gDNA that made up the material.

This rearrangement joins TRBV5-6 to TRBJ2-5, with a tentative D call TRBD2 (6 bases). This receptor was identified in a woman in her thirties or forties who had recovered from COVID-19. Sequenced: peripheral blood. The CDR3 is CASSLWGDVYQETQYF. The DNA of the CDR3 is TGTGCCAGCAGCTTATGGGGGGACGTGTACCAAGAGACCCAGTACTTC.